Presented here are 10 T cell receptor beta chains from one specimen sequenced in a study of cytomegalovirus exposure and HLA in healthy donors. Use of 60 Vbeta and 13 Jbeta primers characterized the PCR. Libraries were prepared by immunoSEQ multiplex PCR; TCRdb keeps only in-frame clonotypes and omits some of them. The sample holds 100,000 to 150,000 clones, 75% to 85% seen once. Sequenced input: PBMCs. These receptors originate from a man aged 40-50 years in good health and CMV-seronegative.

This clone is a singleton in its sample. The chain couples TRBV5-4 to TRBJ1-2; TRBD1 matches at 7 bases. Germline CDR1 is SGHNT and CDR2 is YYREEE (reference sequence). This CDR3 contains 13 residues. The V gene end was trimmed by 0 bases and the J gene end by 6 bases; junction bases not matched to a gene: 2. CDR3 in amino acids: CASSLVQGHGYTF. Written as DNA, the CDR3 is TGTGCCAGCAGCTTGGTACAGGGGCATGGCTACACCTTC. The whole variable domain, remainder taken from reference TRBV5-4 and TRBJ1-2, is ETGVTQSPTHLIKTRGQQVTLRCSSQSGHNTVSWYQQALGQGPQFIFQYYREEENGRGNFPPRFSGLQFPNYSSELNVNALELDDSALYLCASSLVQGHGYTFGSGTRLTVV.

V and J are TRBV6-1 and TRBJ2-1, with TRBD2 matching 8 bases. The length of the CDR3 is 13 residues. The ends lost 6 bases at V and 11 bases at J; junction bases unmatched: 9. Germline CDR1 and CDR2: MNHNS and SASEGT. CDR3 DNA: TGTGCCAGCAGCAACCTCCGGGGGGGACAGCAGTTCTTC. Amino acids: CASSNLRGGQQFF.

The chain uses TRBV4-1 and TRBJ2-1, with 9 bases that match TRBD1. CDR1 is MGHRA, CDR2 YSYEKL, per germline. With 0 bases clipped from V and 1 base from J, the junction kept 1 base outside the gene matches. The CDR3 has 16 amino acids. CDR3 coding DNA: TGCGCCAGCAGCCAAGAAGGGACAGGGTCCTACAATGAGCAGTTCTTC. Translating gives CASSQEGTGSYNEQFF.

The chain is built from TRBV28 and TRBJ1-5; 7 nucleotides agree with TRBD1. The CDR3 length is 15 residues. The J segment lost 6 bases and the V segment lost 4 bases, leaving 9 bases of the junction unmatched. CDR1 is MDHEN and CDR2 is SYDVKM in the germline V gene. The CDR3 loop is CASSSSGGGGQPQHF. DNA of the CDR3: TGTGCCAGCAGTTCCTCGGGAGGGGGCGGTCAGCCCCAGCATTTT.

DNA of the CDR3: TGTGCCAGCAGACGCACAGGTACTGGGGCCAACGTCCTGACTTTC. Its translation is CASRRTGTGANVLTF. The chain links TRBV28 to TRBJ2-6; possibly TRBD1 for D (5 bases). V lost 6 bases, J lost 2 bases, and 11 bases lay in between. Germline-derived CDR1 and CDR2 are MDHEN and SYDVKM. The CDR3 runs 15 residues. Filled out from reference TRBV28 and TRBJ2-6, the complete variable domain reads DVKVTQSSRYLVKRTGEKVFLECVQDMDHENMFWYRQDPGLGLRLIYFSYDVKMKEKGDIPEGYSVSREKKERFSLILESASTNQTSMYLCASRRTGTGANVLTFGAGSRLTVL.

This clone has only a few counts. Here the CDR3 DNA reads TGTGCCAGCAGCTCCGGGACAGGGTTCACAGATACGCAGTATTTT. This gives the protein CASSSGTGFTDTQYF. The chain employs TRBV11-2 and TRBJ2-3, with 9 bases that match TRBD1. CDR1 is SGHAT and CDR2 is FQNNGV in the germline V gene. This CDR3 has 15 residues. J was trimmed by 2 bases and V by 4 bases; bases with no gene match: 4.

This clone occurred once. V is TRBV7-9 and J is TRBJ2-7; 10 bases line up with TRBD2. Germline CDR1 is SEHNR and CDR2 is FQNEAQ (reference sequence). V lost 6 bases and J lost 3; bases outside the gene matches: 11. This CDR3 comprises 16 residues. Here the CDR3 DNA reads TGTGCCAGCAGAGGCATCGAGTCTAGCGGGGGCTACGAGCAGTACTTC. It specifies CASRGIESSGGYEQYF.

This clone was recorded once. V gene TRBV5-1 combines with J gene TRBJ2-3, with TRBD2 matching over 9 bases. V trimming: 4 bases; J trimming: 4 bases; junction bases outside the gene matches: 10. CDR3 length: 16 residues. The germline V gene has CDR1 SGHRS and CDR2 YFSETQ. CDR3 bases: TGCGCCAGCAGCCCGGGGCTAGCGGGGAGTGCAGATACGCAGTATTTT. This encodes CASSPGLAGSADTQYF. Full variable domain (outside the CDR3, taken from reference TRBV5-1 and TRBJ2-3): KAGVTQTPRYLIKTRGQQVTLSCSPISGHRSVSWYQQTPGQGLQFLFEYFSETQRNKGNFPGRFSGRQFSNSRSEMNVSTLELGDSALYLCASSPGLAGSADTQYFGPGTRLTVL.

This clone was seen once. This sequence joins TRBV7-2 and TRBJ1-5; 8 bases agree with TRBD1. V lost 4 bases and J lost 7; bases outside the gene matches: 12. Germline assignment: CDR1 SGHTA and CDR2 FQGNSA. The CDR3 has 16 residues. CDR3 residues: CASSSTQGASGQPQHF. DNA of the CDR3: TGTGCCAGCAGCTCAACCCAGGGGGCGTCCGGACAGCCCCAGCATTTT.

As regards this clone: At one boundary the junction diverges from the germline segment, which might be a read error. The CDR3 loop is CASSPRWGADDIF. In DNA form, the CDR3 reads TGTGCCAGCAGCCCCCGGTGGGGAGCGGACGACATTTTT. The chain carries TRBV7-9 and TRBJ1-3, with no clear D. Germline-derived CDR1 and CDR2 are SEHNR and FQNEAQ (reference sequence). The CDR3 covers 13 residues.